This T cell receptor (beta chain) was sequenced in a study of T cells in Graves' hyperthyroidism and ophthalmopathy. Study-level points and caveats: Expanded thyroid clonotypes (above 0.001) were mostly also found in blood. Stable hyperthyroidism was told apart from ophthalmopathy by a model built on 13 V-J features.

This clonotype was seen more than once but under ten times. Its antigen remains unknown. Investigators excluded patients with uncontrolled infection, other autoimmune disease, pregnancy or lactation. Thyroid ultrasound and orbital computed tomography, with clinical symptoms and serum thyroxine and TRAb, informed diagnoses. V shed 8 bases and J 1 base; nucleotides not matched to a gene: 7. The CDR3 totals 15 residues. CDR1 and CDR2 from the germline V gene are KGHSH and LQKENI. RNA transcripts served as the template for amplifying TCR beta CDR3 regions. With the HTBI primer set, the TCR CDR3 went through a first round of RT-PCR. Each CDR3 protein gets one entry after TCRdb re-called the multiplex PCR reads with MiXCR. The sample carries 250,000 to 350,000 distinct CDR3 sequences, approximately 15% recorded once.

V usage is TRBV18 and J usage is TRBJ2-5, with 10 bases that match TRBD1. The sequence came from a woman aged 60-75 years with Graves' ophthalmopathy. The material sequenced was blood. The CDR3 reads CASTRTGGIQETQYF. The DNA for the CDR3 is TGTGCCAGCACTAGGACAGGGGGTATCCAAGAGACCCAGTACTTC.